The 14 T cell receptor beta chains below were found in one sample sequenced in a study of blood T cell repertoires in COVID-19. TCRdb keeps only in-frame clones here, not all; method: immunoSEQ multiplex PCR. The sample holds 50,000 to 75,000 clones, around 79% seen once. The sequenced sample was peripheral blood. The receptors were sampled from a man between 60 and 70 years old with acute or convalescent COVID-19.

The chain combines TRBV29-1 with TRBJ1-1; 9 bases match TRBD1. Trimming cost V 1 base and J 6 bases; bases outside gene matches: 0. Germline CDR1 SQVTM, CDR2 ANQGSEA. The CDR3 contains 12 residues. As DNA, the CDR3 is TGCAGCGTTGAAGGGACAGGGGCTGAAGCTTTCTTT. It specifies CSVEGTGAEAFF.

This clone appeared once. The chain links TRBV29-1 to TRBJ1-2; 9 nucleotides agree with TRBD1. The CDR3 covers 13 residues. The germline V gene encodes CDR1 SQVTM and CDR2 ANQGSEA. Trimming cost V 6 bases and J 7 bases; bases outside gene matches: 9. CDR3 DNA: TGCAGCGTCCCCGGACAGGGGATAAGTGGCTACACCTTC. It is translated as CSVPGQGISGYTF.

This CDR3 is CASSLSRGIYEQYF. The DNA of the CDR3 is TGTGCCAGCAGCTTATCCAGGGGGATCTACGAGCAGTACTTC. The chain joins TRBV7-2 to TRBJ2-7; 7 nucleotides align to TRBD1. Germline values: CDR1 SGHTA, CDR2 FQGNSA. The ends lost 2 bases at V and 3 bases at J; junction bases unmatched: 4. The CDR3 totals 14 residues.

This chain links TRBV28 with TRBJ1-2, with D perhaps matching TRBD1 (5 bases). Germline V CDR1 and CDR2: MDHEN, SYDVKM. Trimming removed 6 bases at V and 7 bases at J, with 18 bases between. CDR3 size: 14 residues. The CDR3 here is CASRSGSPVFGYTF. In DNA, the CDR3 is TGTGCCAGCAGATCAGGGTCCCCGGTCTTTGGCTACACCTTC.

The J gene is TRBJ2-7, the V gene TRBV19, with 10 positions matching TRBD1. The V and J ends lost 6 bases and 1 base, in that order; junction bases with no gene match: 3. In germline, CDR1 is LNHDA, CDR2 SQIVND (reference sequence). The length of the CDR3 is 14 residues. The CDR3 DNA is TGTGCCAGTAGGGGGGACAGGGGTTCCTACGAGCAGTACTTC. It specifies CASRGDRGSYEQYF.

This rearrangement joins TRBV11-2 to TRBJ2-7, with TRBD1 matching over 8 bases. V lost 4 bases to trimming and J lost 3 bases; unmatched junction nucleotides: 5. CDR3 size: 14 residues. CDR1 and CDR2 from the germline V gene are SGHAT and FQNNGV. The CDR3: CASSSDRGRYEQYF. The CDR3 region has the DNA TGTGCCAGCAGCTCTGACAGGGGTCGCTACGAGCAGTACTTC.

This chain uses TRBV28 with TRBJ1-2; D gene uncertain. Germline V CDR1 and CDR2: MDHEN, SYDVKM. The CDR3 is made up of 12 amino acids. The V gene lost 8 bases and the J gene lost 3 bases, with 10 bases spanning the gap. CDR3 nucleotides: TGTGCCAGCCAGGCGCAGTACTATGGCTACACCTTC. Translation: CASQAQYYGYTF.

V gene TRBV18 combines with J gene TRBJ2-2, with a tentative D call TRBD2 (5 bases). V dropped 6 bases and J dropped 3 bases, with 14 bases sitting between them. This CDR3 spans 15 amino acids. Germline-derived CDR1 and CDR2 are KGHSH and LQKENI. DNA for the CDR3: TGTGCCAGCTCGTCGACTACACAGTACACCGGGGAGCTGTTTTTT. As protein: CASSSTTQYTGELFF.

The chain is built from TRBV18 and TRBJ1-5; a possible D gene is TRBD1 (6 bases). V dropped 2 bases and J dropped 4 bases, with 9 bases sitting between them. Germline values: CDR1 KGHSH, CDR2 LQKENI. The CDR3 runs 14 residues. CDR3 nucleotide sequence: TGTGCCAGCTCACCAAGGCAGGGGAATCAGCCCCAGCATTTT. It yields the protein CASSPRQGNQPQHF.

This chain uses TRBV5-4 with TRBJ2-5; D unresolved. The ends were cut back, 2 bases at V and 5 bases at J, with 10 bases in the middle. The CDR3 is made up of 13 amino acids. The V gene's germline CDR1 is SGHNT and CDR2 YYREEE (reference sequence). The CDR3 DNA reads TGTGCCAGCAGCTTCGATGTGGGCGAGACCCAGTACTTC. This encodes CASSFDVGETQYF.

The rearrangement uses TRBV25-1 and TRBJ1-1; D not resolved. This CDR3 region has 14 residues. CDR1 and CDR2 from the germline V gene are MGHDK and SYGVNS. V was clipped by 3 bases and J by 1 base, with 9 bases between them. CDR3 residues: CASSELAPNTEAFF. The CDR3 coding sequence is TGTGCCAGCAGTGAGTTGGCTCCGAACACTGAAGCTTTCTTT.

The chain couples TRBV3-1 (or the pseudogene TRBV3-2) to TRBJ2-1; 11 bases fit TRBD2. Germline lookup yields CDR1 LGHDT and CDR2 YNNKEL (reference sequence). Germline trimming cut 3 bases from V and 1 base from J; bases unmatched to any gene: 5. The CDR3 loop spans 17 amino acids. The CDR3 reads CASSHLAGGVSYNEQFF. DNA for the CDR3: TGTGCCAGCAGCCACTTAGCGGGAGGGGTTTCCTACAATGAGCAGTTCTTC.

The V and J genes are TRBV9 and TRBJ2-3; D might be TRBD2 (6 bases). The CDR3 is 15 residues long. Per germline, CDR1 SGDLS and CDR2 YYNGEE. V was trimmed by 3 bases and J by 2 bases, leaving 13 bases between them. The CDR3 protein is CASSGTGSSTDTQYF. The CDR3 DNA sequence: TGTGCCAGCAGCGGTACCGGGAGCTCCACAGATACGCAGTATTTT.

This chain uses TRBV9 with TRBJ1-5, with TRBD1 matching 7 bases. Unmatched junction bases numbered 13, after V lost 4 bases and J lost 6 bases. The CDR3 is 16 residues long. Per the germline V gene, CDR1 is SGDLS and CDR2 is YYNGEE. DNA for the CDR3: TGTGCCAGCAGCCCAAGTTATGACAGGGTCGGTCAGCCCCAGCATTTT. It translates to CASSPSYDRVGQPQHF.